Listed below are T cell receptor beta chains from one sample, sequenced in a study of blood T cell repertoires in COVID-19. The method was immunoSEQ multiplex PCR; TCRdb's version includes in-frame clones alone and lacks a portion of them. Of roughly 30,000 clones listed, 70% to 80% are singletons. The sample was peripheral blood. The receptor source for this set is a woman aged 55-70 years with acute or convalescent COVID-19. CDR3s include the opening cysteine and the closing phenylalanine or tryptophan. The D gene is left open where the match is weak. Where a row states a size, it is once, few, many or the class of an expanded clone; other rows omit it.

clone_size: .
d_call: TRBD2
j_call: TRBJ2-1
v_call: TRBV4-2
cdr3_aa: CASSQVQAGQTNEQFF
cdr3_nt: TGTGCCAGCAGCCAAGTTCAAGCGGGGCAAACCAATGAGCAGTTCTTC

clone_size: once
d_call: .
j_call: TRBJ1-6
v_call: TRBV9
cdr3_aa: CASSVVPDNSPLHF
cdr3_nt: TGTGCCAGCAGCGTAGTCCCGGATAATTCACCCCTCCACTTT

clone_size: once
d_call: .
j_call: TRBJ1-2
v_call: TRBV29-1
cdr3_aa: CSVEGMAASGYTF
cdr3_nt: TGCAGCGTTGAAGGTATGGCGGCTTCGGGCTACACCTTC

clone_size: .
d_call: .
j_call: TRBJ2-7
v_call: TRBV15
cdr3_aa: CATSRDRGSYEQYF
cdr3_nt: TGTGCCACCAGCAGAGACAGGGGATCCTACGAGCAGTACTTC

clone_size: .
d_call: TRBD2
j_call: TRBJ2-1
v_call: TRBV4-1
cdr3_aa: CASSPGPGGNEQFF
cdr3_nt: TGCGCCAGCAGCCCCGGGCCGGGGGGGAATGAGCAGTTCTTC

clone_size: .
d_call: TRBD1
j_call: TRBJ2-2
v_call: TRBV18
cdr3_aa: CASSRQGDANTGELFF
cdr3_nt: TGTGCCAGCTCACGACAGGGAGACGCGAACACCGGGGAGCTGTTTTTT

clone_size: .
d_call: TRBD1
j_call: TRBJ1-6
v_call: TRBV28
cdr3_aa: CASSSLWDRNLYNSPLHF
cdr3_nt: TGTGCCAGCAGTTCCCTTTGGGACAGGAACCTCTATAATTCACCCCTCCACTTT

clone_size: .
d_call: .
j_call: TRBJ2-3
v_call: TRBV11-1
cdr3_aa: CASSYSRLSRTDTQYF
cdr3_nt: TGTGCCAGCAGCTATTCGCGGTTGTCTCGCACAGATACGCAGTATTTT

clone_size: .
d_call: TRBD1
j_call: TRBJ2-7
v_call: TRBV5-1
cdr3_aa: CASSDRGLGSYEQYF
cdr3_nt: TGCGCCAGCAGCGACAGGGGCCTCGGGTCCTACGAGCAGTACTTC

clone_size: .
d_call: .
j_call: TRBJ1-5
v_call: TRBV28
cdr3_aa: CASSFEGSSNQPQHF
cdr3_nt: TGTGCCAGCAGTTTCGAGGGAAGTAGCAATCAGCCCCAGCATTTT

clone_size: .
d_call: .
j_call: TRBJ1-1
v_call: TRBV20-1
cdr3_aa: CGTRAAEAFF
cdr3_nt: TGCGGAACGCGGGCGGCTGAAGCTTTCTTT

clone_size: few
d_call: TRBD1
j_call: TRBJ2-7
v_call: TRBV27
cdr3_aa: CASGSGTGSYEQYF
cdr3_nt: TGTGCCAGCGGTTCCGGGACAGGGTCCTACGAGCAGTACTTC

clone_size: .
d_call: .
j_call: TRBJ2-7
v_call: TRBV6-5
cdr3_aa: CASATGTFHEQYF
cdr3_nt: TGTGCCAGCGCGACAGGGACTTTTCACGAGCAGTACTTC

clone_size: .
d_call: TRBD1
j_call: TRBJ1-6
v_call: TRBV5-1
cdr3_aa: CASSYDRANSPLHF
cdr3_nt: TGCGCCAGCAGCTACGACAGGGCCAATTCACCCCTCCACTTT

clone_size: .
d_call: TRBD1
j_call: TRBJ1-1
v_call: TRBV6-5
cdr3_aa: CASSYAGQGLEAFF
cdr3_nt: TGTGCCAGCAGTTACGCGGGACAGGGTCTTGAAGCTTTCTTT

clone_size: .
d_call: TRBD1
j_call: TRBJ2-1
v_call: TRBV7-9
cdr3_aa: CASSPDRGTSYNEQFF
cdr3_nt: TGTGCCAGCAGCCCCGACAGGGGGACGTCCTACAATGAGCAGTTCTTC

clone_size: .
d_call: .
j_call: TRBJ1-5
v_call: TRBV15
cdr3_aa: CATSRGQPGEPQHF
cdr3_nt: TGTGCCACCAGCAGAGGTCAGCCAGGGGAGCCCCAGCATTTT

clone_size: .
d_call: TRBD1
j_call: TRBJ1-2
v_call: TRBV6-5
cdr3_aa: CASSYGQGTGYGYTF
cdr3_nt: TGTGCCAGCAGTTACGGACAGGGGACTGGCTATGGCTACACCTTC

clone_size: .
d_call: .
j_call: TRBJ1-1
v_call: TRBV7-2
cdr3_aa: CASSAWGLGAEAFF
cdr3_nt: TGTGCCAGCAGCGCCTGGGGGCTAGGAGCTGAAGCTTTCTTT

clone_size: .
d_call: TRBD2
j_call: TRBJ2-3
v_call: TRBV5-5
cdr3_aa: CASTPLPGGAADTQYF
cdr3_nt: TGTGCCAGCACCCCCCTGCCCGGGGGGGCCGCAGATACGCAGTATTTT

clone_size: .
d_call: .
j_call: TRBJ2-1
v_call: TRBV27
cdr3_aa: CASKALSSYNEQFF
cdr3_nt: TGTGCCTCCAAAGCGCTAAGCTCCTACAATGAGCAGTTCTTC

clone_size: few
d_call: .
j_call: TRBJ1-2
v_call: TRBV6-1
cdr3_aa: CASSEPVRQEYGYTF
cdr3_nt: TGTGCCAGCAGTGAACCGGTTCGACAGGAATATGGCTACACCTTC

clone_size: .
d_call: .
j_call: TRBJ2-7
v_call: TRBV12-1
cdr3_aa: CASSWGGQGSCEQYF
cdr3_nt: TGTGCCAGCAGCTGGGGGGGACAGGGTTCTTGTGAGCAGTACTTC

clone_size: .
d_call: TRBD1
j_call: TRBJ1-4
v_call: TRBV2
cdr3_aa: CASSDQGVSHEKLFF
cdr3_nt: TGTGCCAGCAGTGACCAGGGGGTGTCACATGAAAAACTGTTTTTT

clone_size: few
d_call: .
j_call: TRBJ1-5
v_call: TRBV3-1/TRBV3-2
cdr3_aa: CASSQGFGGSSNQPQHF
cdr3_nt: TGTGCCAGCAGCCAAGGGTTTGGGGGCTCTAGCAATCAGCCCCAGCATTTT

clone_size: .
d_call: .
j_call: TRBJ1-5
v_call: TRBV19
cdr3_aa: CASSVQQDSNQPQHF
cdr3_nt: TGTGCCAGTAGTGTTCAACAGGATAGCAATCAGCCCCAGCATTTT

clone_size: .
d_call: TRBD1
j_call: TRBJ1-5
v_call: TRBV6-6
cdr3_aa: CASSYGTGDSAHPQHF
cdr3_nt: TGTGCCAGCAGTTACGGGACAGGGGATAGCGCCCATCCCCAGCATTTT

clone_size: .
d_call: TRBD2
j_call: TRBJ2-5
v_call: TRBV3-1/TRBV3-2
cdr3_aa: CASSRPGGEGRETQYF
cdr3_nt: TGTGCCAGCAGCCGCCCCGGGGGGGAAGGGCGGGAGACCCAGTACTTC

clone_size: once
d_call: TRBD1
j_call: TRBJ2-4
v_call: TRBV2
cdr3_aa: CASRQGYIQYF
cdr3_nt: TGTGCCAGCCGACAGGGTTACATTCAGTACTTC

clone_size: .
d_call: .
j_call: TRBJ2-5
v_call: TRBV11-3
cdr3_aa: CASSQGLSQETQYF
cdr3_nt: TGTGCCAGCAGCCAGGGACTGTCCCAAGAGACCCAGTACTTC

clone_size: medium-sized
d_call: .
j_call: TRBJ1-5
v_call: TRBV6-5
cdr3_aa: CASSFRGDNQPQHF
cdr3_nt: TGTGCCAGCAGTTTCAGGGGCGACAATCAGCCCCAGCATTTT

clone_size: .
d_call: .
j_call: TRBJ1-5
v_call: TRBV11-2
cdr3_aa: CASSLDRGQPQHF
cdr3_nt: TGTGCCAGCAGCTTAGATCGTGGCCAGCCCCAGCATTTT

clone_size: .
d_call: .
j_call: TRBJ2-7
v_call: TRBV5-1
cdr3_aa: CASSLSVIPGSEQYF
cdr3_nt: TGCGCCAGCAGCTTGAGTGTCATCCCGGGAAGCGAGCAGTACTTC

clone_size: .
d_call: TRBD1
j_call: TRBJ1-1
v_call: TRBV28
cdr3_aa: CASMGTGYMTEAFF
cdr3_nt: TGTGCCAGCATGGGGACAGGGTATATGACTGAAGCTTTCTTT

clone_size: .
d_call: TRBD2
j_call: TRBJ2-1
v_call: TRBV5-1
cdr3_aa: CASSAGSLAGGLNEQFF
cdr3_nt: TGCGCCAGCAGCGCGGGAAGTCTAGCGGGGGGGCTAAATGAGCAGTTCTTC

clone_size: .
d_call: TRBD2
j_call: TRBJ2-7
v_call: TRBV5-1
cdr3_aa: CASSLLGLAVSYEQYF
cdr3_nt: TGCGCCAGCAGCTTGCTAGGGCTAGCGGTCTCCTACGAGCAGTACTTC

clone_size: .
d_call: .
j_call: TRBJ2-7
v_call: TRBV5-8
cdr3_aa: CASSLFVAGTYEQYF
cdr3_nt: TGTGCCAGCAGCTTGTTTGTCGCGGGGACCTACGAGCAGTACTTC

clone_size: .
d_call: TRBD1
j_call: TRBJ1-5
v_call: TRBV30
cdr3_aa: CAWRPGTGYSQPQHF
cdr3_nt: TGTGCCTGGAGACCCGGGACAGGGTACAGTCAGCCCCAGCATTTT

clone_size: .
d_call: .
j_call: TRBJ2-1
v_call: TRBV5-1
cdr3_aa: CARSLTGGGSAYNEQFF
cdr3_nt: TGCGCCCGCAGCTTAACAGGGGGGGGCAGTGCCTACAATGAGCAGTTCTTC

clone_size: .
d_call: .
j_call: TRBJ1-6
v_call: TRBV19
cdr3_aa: CASSIDGLNNSPLHF
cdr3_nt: TGTGCCAGTAGTATAGATGGACTGAATAATTCACCCCTCCACTTT

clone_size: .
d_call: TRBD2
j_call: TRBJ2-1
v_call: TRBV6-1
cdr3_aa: CASSDRSGGAWEQFF
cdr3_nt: TGTGCCAGCAGTGATCGGAGCGGGGGGGCCTGGGAGCAGTTCTTC

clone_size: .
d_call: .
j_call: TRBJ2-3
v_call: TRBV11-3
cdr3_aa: CASSLGATGVDTQYF
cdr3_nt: TGTGCCAGCAGCTTAGGGGCTACCGGGGTGGATACGCAGTATTTT